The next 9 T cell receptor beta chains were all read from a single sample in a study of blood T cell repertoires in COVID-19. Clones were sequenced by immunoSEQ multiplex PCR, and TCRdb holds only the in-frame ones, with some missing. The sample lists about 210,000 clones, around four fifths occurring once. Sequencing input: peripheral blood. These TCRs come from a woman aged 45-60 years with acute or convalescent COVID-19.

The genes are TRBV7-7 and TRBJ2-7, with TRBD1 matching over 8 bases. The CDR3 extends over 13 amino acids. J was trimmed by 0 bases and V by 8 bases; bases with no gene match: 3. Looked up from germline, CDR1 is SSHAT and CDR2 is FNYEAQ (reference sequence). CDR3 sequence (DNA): TGTGCCAGCGGACAGGGTGGCTCCTACGAGCAGTACTTC. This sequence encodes CASGQGGSYEQYF. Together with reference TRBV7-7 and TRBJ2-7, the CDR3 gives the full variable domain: GAGVSQSPRYKVTKRGQDVTLRCDPISSHATLYWYQQALGQGPEFLTYFNYEAQPDKSGLPSDRFSAERPEGSISTLTIQRTEQRDSAMYRCASGQGGSYEQYFGPGTRLTVT.

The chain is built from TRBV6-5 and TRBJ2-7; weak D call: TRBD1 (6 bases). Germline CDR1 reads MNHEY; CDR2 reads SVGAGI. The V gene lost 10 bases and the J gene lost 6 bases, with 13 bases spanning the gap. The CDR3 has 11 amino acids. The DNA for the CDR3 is TGTGCCACCTCATCCAGGGGCGAGCAGTACTTC. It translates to CATSSRGEQYF.

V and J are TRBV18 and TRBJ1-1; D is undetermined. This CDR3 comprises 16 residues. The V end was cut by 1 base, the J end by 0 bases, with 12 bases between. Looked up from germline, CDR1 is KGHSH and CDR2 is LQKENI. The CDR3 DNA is TGTGCCAGCTCACCACGGGTTCGGGGTTTGAACACTGAAGCTTTCTTT. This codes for CASSPRVRGLNTEAFF.

The CDR3 coding sequence is TGTGCCAGCAGTTACTCTGGGTTGAGGGACGAGCAGTACTTC. Its translation is CASSYSGLRDEQYF. The J gene is TRBJ2-7, the V gene TRBV6-5; the D gene is possibly TRBD2 (5 bases). Germline V gene lookup returns CDR1 MNHEY and CDR2 SVGAGI. V gave up 0 bases and J gave up 5 bases, with 11 bases separating them. The length of the CDR3 is 14 residues.

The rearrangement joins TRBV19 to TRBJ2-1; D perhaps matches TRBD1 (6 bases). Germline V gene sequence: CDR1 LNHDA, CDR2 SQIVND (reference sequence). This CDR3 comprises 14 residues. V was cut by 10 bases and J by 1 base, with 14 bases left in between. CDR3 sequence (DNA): TGTGCCAACGGGACACCTAGGTCCTACAATGAGCAGTTCTTC. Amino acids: CANGTPRSYNEQFF.

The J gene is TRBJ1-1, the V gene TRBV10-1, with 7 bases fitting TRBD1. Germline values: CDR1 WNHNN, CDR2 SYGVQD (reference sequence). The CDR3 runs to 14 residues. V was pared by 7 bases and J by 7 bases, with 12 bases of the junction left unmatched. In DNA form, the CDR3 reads TGCGCCAGCACCCAAGACCGGGACAGCCTTGAAGCTTTCTTT. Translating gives CASTQDRDSLEAFF.

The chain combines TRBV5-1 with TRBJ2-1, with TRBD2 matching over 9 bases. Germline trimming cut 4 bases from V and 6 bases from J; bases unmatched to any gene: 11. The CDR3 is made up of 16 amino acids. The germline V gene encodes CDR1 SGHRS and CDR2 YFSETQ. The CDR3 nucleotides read TGCGCCAGCAGCCGCGCAACTAGCGGGTTAAGCAATGAGCAGTTCTTC. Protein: CASSRATSGLSNEQFF.

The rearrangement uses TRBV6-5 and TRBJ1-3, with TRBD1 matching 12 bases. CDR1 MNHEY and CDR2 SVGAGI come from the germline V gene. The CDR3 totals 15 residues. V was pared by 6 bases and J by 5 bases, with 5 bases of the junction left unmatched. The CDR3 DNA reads TGTGCCAGCAGCGATAGGGACAGGGGGCGAAACACCATATATTTT. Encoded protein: CASSDRDRGRNTIYF.

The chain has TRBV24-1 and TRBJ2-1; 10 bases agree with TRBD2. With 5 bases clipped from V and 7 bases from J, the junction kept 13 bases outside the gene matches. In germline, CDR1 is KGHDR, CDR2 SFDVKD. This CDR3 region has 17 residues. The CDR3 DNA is TGTGCCACCAGTGGGCCTCCGGGACTAGCGAGAAAAAATGAGCAGTTCTTC. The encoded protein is CATSGPPGLARKNEQFF.